This T cell receptor beta chain was retrieved from a study of shared clonotypes between healthy human individuals (TCRdb year 2020). In terms of the full investigation: A couple of women and three men aged 18 to 49 years were included in the cohort. For each donor, CD4 naive and CD4 memory were each given three plates, CD8 naive was given two plates, and CD8 memory was given one plate. Blood TCR repertoires of five healthy adults were deeply sequenced to estimate repertoire size and the extent of clonotype sharing between individuals. Libraries were prepared and TCR repertoires were sequenced by different laboratories using diverse techniques, in order to increase sequencing depth and limit assay-specific biases. Per donor, leukapheresis produced somewhere between about 0.9 and 9 billion PBMCs. The full study reports these points: The small number of donors limited the genetic and exposure-history diversity represented. Only blood was sampled, and tissue TCR repertoires likely differ from those in blood. Compared with non-shared clonotypes, clonotypes shared by all four sorted-subset donors had higher generation probabilities. Across a few donors, approximately 5% of naive CD4, roughly 3.5% of naive CD8, about 2.3% of memory CD4, and approximately 0.4% of memory CD8 clonotypes were shared. Incomplete sequencing was indicated by rarefaction of sorted-subset datasets, despite the large sequencing depth. Pairwise subsampling led to the expectation that sequencing depth would affect the degree of clonotype sharing among donors. Naive subsets generally had larger estimated clonotype richness than memory subsets.

The donors were healthy, HIV-negative adults who had no recently reported acute infections or vaccinations. All donors were Caucasian adults living in Nashville, Tennessee, USA. CD4+ T cells were enriched by magnetic negative selection; naive cells were then positively selected on CD45RA, and the negative fraction formed the memory subset. After blood collection by leukapheresis, PBMCs were isolated using Ficoll-Histopaque density gradient centrifugation and then cryopreserved in the vapor phase of liquid nitrogen. Purity and quantity of every magnetically sorted T cell population were checked by analytical flow cytometry. Genomic DNA was isolated from each sorted fraction and quantified by UV absorbance on a Nanodrop 2000c. Points on this clone: There is no known antigen for this receptor. No base qualities exist here, and no much larger clone lies one base off it.

Using the deep immunoSEQ assay, TCR CDR3 regions were amplified from genomic DNA by multiplex PCR. Genomic DNA extracted from each cell subset was distributed evenly over all wells of several immunoSEQ 96-well plates, and each plate served as one replicate. Each replicate PCR for sorted subsets received around 200 ng genomic DNA, equal to roughly 33,000 T cell genomes. Purified libraries were measured with a Qubit 3.0 fluorometer, size-checked on a Bioanalyzer 2100, and measured again with the KAPA Library Quantification kit. Every immunoSEQ 96-well plate was sequenced on a dedicated single-read 150-cycle Illumina NextSeq 550 flow cell. For the original study's pipeline: Because the immunoSEQ output held only junctional sequences and lacked quality scores, the filtering could not match the filtering applied to full-length reads. To assign V/J genes and CDR3, sequences were annotated against IMGT germline references using PyIR, a Python wrapper for IgBLAST v1.9. Reads were filtered out if the reads had weak V/J assignments (E-value above 1e-6), no CDR3, stop codons, out-of-frame junctions, or ambiguous translated residues. V3J clonotypes were defined as sequences sharing an identical inferred V gene, J gene, and CDR3 amino acid sequence. To compute the percentage overlap between repertoires, the number of shared unique clonotypes was divided by the size of the smaller repertoire. Repertoire richness was assessed with RTK rarefaction, the Chao1 estimator, and Recon v2.1 estimates of unobserved clonotypes. OLGA was used to compute generation probabilities for all TCRbeta clonotypes that the gDNA method yielded from a handful of donors. TCRdb took this table from immuneACCESS and kept in-frame rearrangements with V and J called. Such tables lack part of the clones; where checked against another copy, unresolved V genes explain under half of the gap, and the rest is unexplained. V, J and clone size derive from that table, while D and trimming were established from the DNA sequence. The sample table contains approximately 1.1 million clones; only one count was recorded for about 80% of them. The ten largest account for around 0.47% of the sample.

Spanning cysteine to phenylalanine, the CDR3 consists of 14 amino acids. This entry keeps only the CDR3 DNA: 42 bases, framed from base 1. V gives up 5 bases and J gives up 5 bases, and the segment between their germline ends measures 15 bases. CDR1 and CDR2 were assigned from the germline V gene (reference sequence) as SEHNR and FQNEAQ. This clonotype was sampled from a man aged 18-30 years in good health. Some clones in this sample may be carry-over from other donors' samples. Here the chain combines TRBV7-9 and TRBJ1-2, with TRBD1 perhaps the D gene, on 6 matching bases. Sequenced input: memory CD4+ T cells from PBMCs. The label giving this sample's cell subset or site can be read as: CD45RA-negative fraction. The CDR3 region has the sequence CASSNPGAGYGYTF. The DNA is as follows: TGTGCCAGCAGCAACCCGGGGGCAGGGTATGGCTACACCTTC. With the rest looked up from the reference TRBV7-9 and TRBJ1-2 genes rather than sequenced, the full variable domain is DTGVSQNPRHKITKRGQNVTFRCDPISEHNRLYWYRQTLGQGPEFLTYFQNEAQLEKSRLLSDRFSAERPKGSFSTLEIQRTEQGDSAMYLCASSNPGAGYGYTFGSGTRLTVV.